What follows describes a single T cell receptor beta chain. This clone has more than one count but fewer than ten. Its binding antigen is unknown. No much larger clone is present one base from it, and per-base qualities are unavailable. The data derive from a study of cytomegalovirus exposure and HLA in healthy donors (dated by TCRdb to 2016 to 2017). A note on the overall study: An earlier analysis of approximately 640 of the donors reported approximately 300 Gb of sequence data and 117 million unique TCR beta sequences from about 179 million T cells. An early release covering 550 to 650 HLA-typed donors comprised about 320 gigabases of sequencing data and around 80 million unique TCR sequences. Among the roughly 430 genotyped donors, around 81% belonged to the genetic ancestry cluster associated with self-reported Caucasian donors. The aim of the study was to test whether cataloging public T cell receptors could identify signatures of past pathogen exposure. Using immunosequencing, the study profiled T cell repertoires from around 680 subjects and related those repertoires to cytomegalovirus serostatus. A separate validation cohort of about 110 different subjects was used in addition to the roughly 700-subject first cohort. The study combined high-throughput TCR immunosequencing, statistical association of individual TCRs with disease status, and machine learning to predict cytomegalovirus infection status. A later analysis re-analyzed previously published TCR beta repertoires from about 730 donors and added high-resolution HLA genotyping to study TCR occurrence patterns. Rather than drawing on any new phenotypic data, the later analysis identified candidate immune exposures from TCR beta sequences and the way those sequences occurred across donors. In an earlier analysis of 587 of the donors, high-throughput TCR beta sequencing was used to judge whether each TCR beta V gene segment behaved as functional or pseudogenic. Donor age, sex, ethnicity and CMV serostatus were compiled together with the repertoire data. A later genetic analysis took genome-wide SNP genotypes for about 65% of the roughly 670 donors and used that subset as a discovery cohort. Every discovery cohort repertoire had been produced on one sequencing platform. HLA typing included class I and class II loci at four-digit resolution. Typing coverage varied by locus: 629-630 donors for A, B, C, DRB1 and DQB1; roughly 560 for DQA1; over 600 for DPA1; fewer than 480 for DPB1. A few DR-DQ haplotypes were treated as single units for association and clustering because of strong linkage in the cohort. Among around 400 genotyped donors of the cohort, an average of about 220,000 unique TCR beta nucleotide sequences was sequenced per donor, of which 15% to 20% were non-productive.

Trimming at the junction amounts to 4 bases on V and 7 bases on J, and the germline ends lie 14 bases apart. The germline V gene specifies MGHRA as CDR1 and YSYEKL as CDR2. The CDR3 holds 14 amino acids from the cysteine to the phenylalanine. Only the CDR3 region is kept as DNA, spanning 42 bases read in frame from base 1. The library relied on the immunoSEQ multiplex PCR assay. A mixture of 60 forward primers for TCR Vbeta segments and 13 reverse primers for TCR Jbeta segments was used in the multiplex PCR. A multiplex PCR assay on genomic DNA amplified the CDR3 region of rearranged TCR beta genes. On the Illumina HiSeq System, the amplified TCR beta libraries were sequenced as 87-base-pair reads. In the original analysis: A later analysis tallied around 80 million unique TCR beta chains across the roughly 610 repertoires, and approximately 12 million of those chains were shared by two or more donors. Raw reads were error-corrected and collapsed into unique sequences with a nearest-neighbor algorithm that merged closely related sequences to remove PCR and sequencing errors. To assign V, D and J gene segments, CDR3 sequences were aligned to IMGT reference sequences. Each retained sequence needed at least a six-nucleotide match to both a V gene segment and a J gene segment. A rearrangement counted as productive if the CDR3 had no stop codons and remained in frame with V and J, and every other rearrangement counted as non-productive. CDR3 was defined by IMGT convention, running from the second conserved V-encoded cysteine to the conserved J-encoded phenylalanine. The earlier analysis of 587 of the donors excluded any sequence lacking an unambiguous match to a single V gene segment. An earlier analysis of just under 600 of the donors called V segments functional above 56.7% productive rearrangements and segregating when the between-donor standard deviation exceeded 5%. A statistical classification framework was built for diagnosing cytomegalovirus status from the catalog of TCR beta chain sequences. In a later analysis, TCR nucleotide sequences were compared against IMGT/GENE-DB human TR gene sequences so that V and J genes could be assigned. The TCRdist pipeline was used in a later analysis to assign CDR3 sequences and most-parsimonious VDJ recombination scenarios. In a later analysis, each TCR beta chain was defined by its CDR3 amino acid sequence together with its V-gene family, and reads lacking a unique V-gene family were excluded. To address suspected cross-contamination and a sequencing artifact, a later analysis removed approximately 590 highly shared, low-generation-probability nucleotide sequences. For each public chain, a later analysis derived a clonal expansion index from normalized ranks of inferred template counts within each repertoire. In a later analysis, generation probabilities were computed with a VDJ recombination model fitted to out-of-frame rearrangements, and the resulting probabilities were checked against IGoR. A later analysis scored TCR-TCR, TCR-HLA and TCR-CMV co-occurrence with hypergeometric tests, applying a repertoire-size bias correction to TCR pairs. In a later analysis, false discovery rates were estimated by permuting HLA or CMV assignments 20 times. In a later analysis, co-occurring TCRs were grouped using DBSCAN, and TCRdist sequence similarity was added for clustering within HLA-allele-positive subsets. Co-occurrence clustering excluded repertoires with fewer than 30,000 or more than 120,000 public chains, plus five with anomalous nucleotide sharing. This immuneACCESS table, as held by TCRdb, lists in-frame sequences with V and J called but not all clones. Of the missing ones, under half trace to an unresolved V gene in checked studies; the others have no known cause. D and trimming were read from the DNA, whereas the V and J calls and clone size are those reported in that table. This sample comprises fewer than 150,000 clones, about four fifths of them detected only once. Of the sample, 2% to 2.5% falls within the top ten clones.

In total, 666 healthy bone marrow donors made up the cohort. Cohort members were all nominally healthy when sampled, although unrecorded immune exposures were likely present. The donor was CMV seronegative and belonged to the group of around 350 seronegative cohort members. A peripheral blood sample was collected from each donor, and TCR beta sequencing was performed on peripheral blood mononuclear cells. Genomic DNA extraction from the blood cell samples was performed with the Qiagen DNeasy Blood Extraction Kit. Results the study describes overall, beyond this receptor: For the cohort, immune exposure information was limited to CMV serostatus. The study gave a list of over 150 TCR beta chains associated with cytomegalovirus. In a later analysis, HLA-associated TCR beta chains showed more clonal expansion and lower generation probabilities than non-associated chains that were equally common. According to a later genetic analysis, donors in an Asian-associated ancestry cluster had fewer N-insertions in productive TCRs than the roughly 700-donor mean. In a later analysis, most CMV-associated TCR beta chains were found to appear HLA-restricted, with HLA associations seemingly driven largely by CMV exposure. While some public TCRs were present in many individuals, most TCR sequences turned up only very rarely across donors. A few of the identified cytomegalovirus-associated TCR beta chains were confirmed in vitro to be specific for cytomegalovirus antigens. The sequencing pipeline was judged likely to have produced a cluster of highly shared sequence variants as a technical artifact. A later analysis associated 15,000 or so TCR beta sequences with specific HLA alleles at a false discovery rate of 0.05. When HLA alleles, especially DR and DQ, strongly co-occurred, attributing TCR associations to individual alleles was difficult. A later genetic analysis associated a missense DCLRE1C variant with V-gene and J-gene trimming of TCR beta chains, and an independent cohort replicated the association. According to a later analysis, TCR association rates differed among HLA loci, with DRB1 alleles showing the most associated TCRs and HLA-C alleles showing the fewest. Correlated functional status among segregating V segments might be attributable to linkage disequilibrium, but an unknown experimental factor could not be ruled out. Some 15 rarely observed V segments, including chromosome 9 orphons, were excluded from the earlier analysis of some 590 of the donors because counts were too low. A later analysis reported that several top co-occurrence clusters appeared linked to parvovirus B19, influenza, CMV and Epstein-Barr virus. In an earlier analysis of about 600 of the donors, most TCR beta V segments appeared in productive rearrangements about 87% or about 30% of the time, broadly matching IMGT annotations. According to the authors, the approach could potentially be generalized to other disease states and immunological phenotypes. The classifier was reported to diagnose cytomegalovirus status with high specificity and sensitivity in both the original and validation cohorts. Because HLA typing was unavailable for some donors at each locus, only the typed subset was used in association tests. Some IMGT-functional V segments, including TRBV6-2 and TRBV6-3, could not be distinguished by the 87-base-pair reads and were therefore excluded. A further reported finding was that TCR beta sequences accurately predicted the HLA-A and HLA-B alleles for most subjects in the first cohort. In this cohort, only TCR beta chains were sequenced, and detectable features were limited by the absence of alpha or paired-chain data. Roughly uniform sequencing depth across donors was assumed in presence/absence analyses, although this assumption may not hold.

The chain is encoded by TRBV4-1 joined to TRBJ1-3; there is no confident call for the D gene. Sequences were obtained from PBMCs. This TCR came from a man younger than 40 in good health and CMV-seronegative. The sequenced DNA is TGCGCCAGCAGCCCGGGAGGTGTGCCGAACACCATATATTTT. Its translation is CASSPGGVPNTIYF.